This T cell receptor beta chain was captured in a study of T cell repertoires in aging, cancer and after chemotherapy. Peripheral blood genomic DNA, not sorted cells or RNA, was the template. Losses at the gene ends were 4 bases for V and 6 bases for J; bases not matched to a gene: 8. The germline V gene encodes CDR1 LNHDA and CDR2 SQIVND (reference sequence). The CDR3 is 15 residues long. TRB rearrangements spanning V, D and J were amplified using mixed TRB-A/B primers. A single record per CDR3 protein comes from TCRdb applying MiXCR to the multiplex PCR reads. The profile shows about 6,600 distinct CDR3 sequences, under 30% of them singletons. This clonotype has ten or more counts.

This sequence was found in a human donor with a blood cancer. The donor label of this sample is uncertain. The sequenced sample was blood. The chain combines TRBV19 with TRBJ1-5; 8 nucleotides line up with TRBD1. The CDR3 spells CASSTDDRGGQPQHF. DNA of the CDR3: TGTGCCAGTAGTACCGACGACAGGGGAGGTCAGCCCCAGCATTTT.